This entry lists 20 T cell receptor beta chains sequenced from one sample in a study of T cell responses to AZD1222 COVID-19 vaccine. The table came from immunoSEQ multiplex PCR; TCRdb's copy has only in-frame clones and leaves some out. The sample consists of some 170,000 clones, 94% of them appearing once. This sample comprised peripheral blood, obtained 28 days after the second AZD1222 dose. These receptors were obtained from an adult who received the AZD1222 COVID-19 vaccine.

The V call is TRBV6-1, the J call TRBJ2-1; 12 positions match TRBD2. CDR3 size: 15 residues. Germline V lookup: CDR1 MNHNS, CDR2 SASEGT. V shed 2 bases, J shed 8 bases, and the junction held 4 bases outside the gene matches. The CDR3: CASSERLAGGDEQFF. The CDR3 bases are TGTGCCAGCAGTGAAAGGCTAGCGGGAGGGGATGAGCAGTTCTTC.

V gene TRBV6-5 combines with J gene TRBJ2-3; 11 bases line up with TRBD2. CDR1 and CDR2 from the germline V gene are MNHEY and SVGAGI. Trimming at V came to 6 bases and at J to 3 bases, leaving 5 bases not matched to a gene. The CDR3 is made up of 15 amino acids. The CDR3 spells CASSLSGRGTDTQYF. The CDR3 DNA reads TGTGCCAGCAGCCTTAGCGGGAGGGGAACAGATACGCAGTATTTT.

This clone appeared once. CDR3 nucleotide sequence: TGTGCCAGCTCACCCCTTGGGACAGGGGGATCCTCTGGAAACACCATATATTTT. Encoded protein: CASSPLGTGGSSGNTIYF. V is TRBV18 and J is TRBJ1-3; 11 bases map to TRBD1. Trimming removed 3 bases from V and 0 bases from J; junction bases left unmatched: 7. Germline V gene sequence: CDR1 KGHSH, CDR2 LQKENI. This CDR3 region has 18 residues.

The chain has TRBV7-7 and TRBJ2-5; no clear D. Trimming took off 3 bases at V and 1 base at J, with 24 bases between the two ends. CDR1 SSHAT and CDR2 FNYEAQ come from the germline V gene (reference sequence). This CDR3 has 19 residues. The CDR3 loop is CASSLSVIAYKVPQETQYF. DNA of the CDR3: TGTGCCAGCAGCTTGTCTGTAATCGCTTACAAGGTCCCCCAAGAGACCCAGTACTTC.

The V call is TRBV19, the J call TRBJ2-7; D possibly corresponds to TRBD2 (7 bases). CDR3 length: 16 amino acids. With 4 bases removed from V and 3 bases from J, the gap between germline ends came to 19 bases. Per germline, CDR1 LNHDA and CDR2 SQIVND (reference sequence). CDR3 sequence: CASSTIRGGALYEQYF. The CDR3 DNA is TGTGCCAGTAGTACCATCAGGGGAGGGGCCCTCTACGAGCAGTACTTC.

This sequence joins TRBV4-3 and TRBJ2-3; 9 positions match TRBD2. Germline CDR1 and CDR2: LGHNA and YSLEER. The CDR3 length is 16 residues. The V gene end was trimmed by 1 base and the J gene end by 7 bases; junction bases not matched to a gene: 9. CDR3 region: CASSQGASGIGNTQYF. The CDR3, as DNA: TGCGCCAGCAGCCAAGGAGCTAGCGGGATAGGGAATACGCAGTATTTT.

The chain links TRBV6-6 to TRBJ1-1; D is unclear. Trimming cost V 6 bases and J 6 bases, with 8 bases left between them. The CDR3 is made up of 11 amino acids. CDR1 and CDR2 from the germline V gene are MNHNY and SVGAGI (reference sequence). For the CDR3, the DNA is TGTGCCAGCAGGGAGCGGGCTGAAGCTTTCTTT. It specifies CASRERAEAFF.

The chain combines TRBV13 with TRBJ2-3, with 10 bases matching TRBD2. Germline V CDR1 and CDR2: PRHDT, FYEKMQ (reference sequence). The CDR3 has 16 amino acids. V shed 4 bases and J 2 bases; nucleotides not matched to a gene: 6. This chain's CDR3 is CASSSEREGLTDTQYF. The CDR3 coding sequence is TGTGCCAGCAGCTCGGAGCGGGAGGGCCTCACAGATACGCAGTATTTT.

V is TRBV30 and J is TRBJ2-7; 7 bases fit TRBD2. V lost 0 bases to trimming and J lost 4 bases; unmatched junction nucleotides: 3. The CDR3 consists of 13 residues. CDR1 is GTSNPN and CDR2 is SVGIG in the germline V gene (reference sequence). CDR3 sequence reads: CAWSVAGLYEQYF. CDR3 in DNA: TGTGCCTGGAGTGTAGCGGGACTATACGAGCAGTACTTC.

The rearrangement joins TRBV4-3 to TRBJ2-7; TRBD1 matches at 11 bases. This CDR3 has 15 amino acids. With V trimmed by 3 bases and J by 6 bases, 7 bases remained unmatched. From germline, CDR1 is LGHNA and CDR2 YSLEER. For the CDR3, the DNA is TGCGCCAGCAGCCAGAACGGACAGGGGGCGTCCGAGCAGTACTTC. It translates to CASSQNGQGASEQYF.

The chain joins TRBV3-1 (or the pseudogene TRBV3-2) to TRBJ2-1; D is tentatively TRBD1 or TRBD2 (5 bases each). Germline V gives CDR1 LGHDT, CDR2 YNNKEL (reference sequence). Trimming took 3 bases from V and 6 from J, leaving 12 bases between them. The CDR3 has 14 residues. DNA of the CDR3: TGTGCCAGCAGCCAGGACGGGGCGGGCAATGAGCAGTTCTTC. Translated, it gives CASSQDGAGNEQFF.

CDR3 loop: CASSQEGVTGGNEQFF. Written as DNA, the CDR3 is TGTGCCAGCAGCCAAGAAGGGGTCACAGGGGGCAATGAGCAGTTCTTC. The V and J genes are TRBV4-2 and TRBJ2-1, with 8 nucleotides matching TRBD1. Trimming took 0 bases from V and 6 from J; bases not matched to a gene: 7. Germline V CDR1 and CDR2: LGHNA, YNFKEQ. The CDR3 covers 16 residues.

The chain employs TRBV19 and TRBJ2-5; no clear D gene. With 7 bases removed from V and 3 bases from J, the gap between germline ends came to 18 bases. This CDR3 region has 15 residues. From germline, CDR1 is LNHDA and CDR2 SQIVND (reference sequence). CDR3 DNA sequence: TGTGCCAGTAAAGGCTGGAATGGTTTAGAAGAGACCCAGTACTTC. Translation: CASKGWNGLEETQYF.

This rearrangement joins TRBV29-1 to TRBJ2-2, with 10 nucleotides matching TRBD1. V gave up 6 bases and J gave up 5 bases; unmatched junction bases: 6. Germline CDR1 and CDR2: SQVTM and ANQGSEA. This CDR3 region has 14 residues. DNA of the CDR3: TGCAGCGTCCGGACAGGGGGGGTGACCGGGGAGCTGTTTTTT. Its translation: CSVRTGGVTGELFF.

The J gene is TRBJ2-7, the V gene TRBV11-2; unclear D gene. This CDR3 is 13 amino acids long. V was cut by 5 bases and J by 1 base, with 9 bases left in between. From germline, CDR1 is SGHAT and CDR2 FQNNGV. In nucleotides, the CDR3 is TGTGCCAGCAGCGAGACACCATCCTACGAGCAGTACTTC. Translated, it gives CASSETPSYEQYF. The full variable domain, its missing parts supplied by reference TRBV11-2 and TRBJ2-7, is EAGVAQSPRYKIIEKRQSVAFWCNPISGHATLYWYQQILGQGPKLLIQFQNNGVVDDSQLPKDRFSAERLKGVDSTLKIQPAKLEDSAVYLCASSETPSYEQYFGPGTRLTVT.

This clone came up once. The V call is TRBV9, the J call TRBJ1-6; D is unclear. Germline V gene sequence: CDR1 SGDLS, CDR2 YYNGEE. The CDR3 is made up of 14 amino acids. Between the trimmed V and J ends, which lost 3 bases and 10 bases, there was a span of 14 bases. CDR3 amino acids: CASSDRREGSPLHF. The CDR3 nucleotides are TGTGCCAGCAGCGACCGTAGGGAGGGCTCACCCCTCCACTTT.

The chain joins TRBV6-5 to TRBJ2-5; TRBD1 is a possible D gene (6 bases). Trimming took 5 bases from V and 3 from J, leaving 13 bases between them. This CDR3 region has 14 residues. The V gene's germline CDR1 is MNHEY and CDR2 SVGAGI. This chain's CDR3 is CASSPRDTKETQYF. For the CDR3, the DNA is TGTGCCAGCAGTCCCCGGGACACTAAAGAGACCCAGTACTTC.

J is TRBJ2-3 and V is TRBV7-3, with D maybe TRBD1 (5 bases). CDR1 is SGHTA and CDR2 is FQGTGA in the germline V gene. Trimming pared 5 bases from V and 2 bases from J, leaving 11 bases between. There are 14 residues in the CDR3. CDR3 in DNA: TGTGCCAGCAGCCCCTCGACAGTCACAGATACGCAGTATTTT. Protein product: CASSPSTVTDTQYF.

The rearrangement links TRBV6-2 or TRBV6-3 to TRBJ2-7; D unclear. The CDR3 spans 14 residues. Germline V CDR1 and CDR2: MNHEY, SVGEGT. V was shortened by 5 bases and J by 0 bases, with 11 bases between the two germline ends. The CDR3 DNA reads TGTGCCAGCAGTATTCTACTGAGCTCCTACGAGCAGTACTTC. Protein: CASSILLSSYEQYF.

This rearrangement joins TRBV2 to TRBJ1-5; D is unclear. Deletions cut 6 bases from V and 1 base from J, with 10 bases between. CDR1 is SNHLY, CDR2 FYNNEI, per germline. This CDR3 comprises 14 residues. The CDR3 protein is CASSLSTSNQPQHF. The CDR3 DNA sequence: TGTGCCAGCAGCCTATCCACAAGCAATCAGCCCCAGCATTTT.